Listed below are T cell receptor beta chains from one sample, sequenced in a study of T cells in localized non-small cell lung cancer. Profiled with immunoSEQ multiplex PCR; TCRdb holds only in-frame clones, not every one. This table has approximately 8,300 clones, roughly 86% appearing once. The material sequenced was peripheral blood, taken before any cancer treatment. These receptor sequences come from a female donor of 60 years or more with stage II squamous cell lung carcinoma. Both conserved end residues are part of each CDR3. The D gene is left open where the match is weak. Clone size is stated in some rows and not others, as once, few, many or a class when expanded.

>TRBJ2-2|-|TRBV6-1|few
TGTGCCAGCAGTCGGACCACCGGGGAGCTGTTTTTT
CASSRTTGELFF
>TRBJ2-5|-|TRBV2|-
TGTGCCAGCTTGGGGGCAGAGACCCAGTACTTC
CASLGAETQYF
>TRBJ2-1|-|TRBV9|-
TGTGCCAGCAGCGTAGGGACGGCGAGTATCAATGAGCAGTTCTTC
CASSVGTASINEQFF
>TRBJ1-5|-|TRBV19|-
TGTGCCAGTAGTATCGGCGGGAATCAGCCCCAGCATTTT
CASSIGGNQPQHF
>TRBJ2-7|-|TRBV5-1|once
TGCGCCAGCAGCTTGACAGGACTCAACTACGAGCAGTACTTC
CASSLTGLNYEQYF
>TRBJ1-1|-|TRBV6-5|-
TGTGCCAGCAGTTTAGGAGGAAACACTGAAGCTTTCTTT
CASSLGGNTEAFF
>TRBJ2-6|-|TRBV30|-
TGTGCCTGGAGCCGGGACTCTGGGGCCAACGTCCTGACTTTC
CAWSRDSGANVLTF
>TRBJ1-2|-|TRBV11-2|-
TGTGCCAGCAGCGTAACGGCCCTGGGCGGCTATGGCTACACCTTC
CASSVTALGGYGYTF
>TRBJ2-3|-|TRBV7-2|-
TGTGCCAGCAGCTTTCAGCGGGGCACAGATACGCAGTATTTT
CASSFQRGTDTQYF
>TRBJ2-5|-|TRBV7-9|-
TGTGCCAGCAGCTTAGCCCGTGGGGTCGCACAAGAGACCCAGTACTTC
CASSLARGVAQETQYF
>TRBJ2-5|-|TRBV4-1|-
TGCGCCAGCAGCAACCCCGGTGGGGAGACCCAGTACTTC
CASSNPGGETQYF
>TRBJ2-7|-|TRBV19|-
TGTGCCAGTAGCAACGGACAGCTCTACGAGCAGTACTTC
CASSNGQLYEQYF
>TRBJ2-3|TRBD2|TRBV5-4|-
TGTGCCAGCAGCTTTGGGACTAGCGGGATCACAGATACGCAGTATTTT
CASSFGTSGITDTQYF
>TRBJ1-1|TRBD1|TRBV6-6|-
TGTGCCAGCAGCCAGGGCCCGGGACAGGGGAGCACTGAAGCTTTCTTT
CASSQGPGQGSTEAFF
>TRBJ1-6|-|TRBV9|-
TGTGCCAGCAGCCCCACCTGGCAGAATAATTCACCCCTCCACTTT
CASSPTWQNNSPLHF
>TRBJ2-7|-|TRBV6-1|few
TGTGCCAGCAGTGAATCCCTCCTCCAATACGAGCAGTACTTC
CASSESLLQYEQYF
>TRBJ2-3|-|TRBV27|-
TGTGCCAGCAGTTTAGGGGGCGGGGGCACAGATACGCAGTATTTT
CASSLGGGGTDTQYF
>TRBJ1-2|TRBD1|TRBV29-1|-
TGCAGCGTTGAGACCAGGGGGGCCTATGGCTACACCTTC
CSVETRGAYGYTF
>TRBJ1-1|-|TRBV25-1|-
TGTGCCAGCAGTGAACCGAGGGGGGAGGGCGACACTGAAGCTTTCTTT
CASSEPRGEGDTEAFF
>TRBJ2-7|-|TRBV5-1|-
TGCGCCAGCAGCCCCCTCGTCGAATCCTACGAGCAGTACTTC
CASSPLVESYEQYF
>TRBJ1-5|-|TRBV6-1|-
TGTGCCAGCAGTGATGAATGGACCCAGCATTTT
CASSDEWTQHF
>TRBJ1-2|TRBD1|TRBV18|few
TGTGCCAGCTCACCTGGGACAGGGAACTATGGCTACACCTTC
CASSPGTGNYGYTF
>TRBJ1-1|-|TRBV5-4|once
TGTGCCAGCAGCTTCAGTGCCAGAAACACTGAAGCTTTCTTT
CASSFSARNTEAFF
>TRBJ1-1|-|TRBV25-1|-
TGTGCCAGCGGGGACTCCCGGGGTGGGTCCACTGAAGCTTTCTTT
CASGDSRGGSTEAFF
>TRBJ1-3|-|TRBV18|-
TGTGCCAGCTCACCTCCGGACGGGAACTCTGGAAACACCATATATTTT
CASSPPDGNSGNTIYF
>TRBJ2-3|TRBD1|TRBV2|-
TGTGCCAGCAACCGGGACAGTAGCACAGATACGCAGTATTTT
CASNRDSSTDTQYF
>TRBJ1-4|-|TRBV5-4|-
TGTGCCAGCAGCTTGGGCGGTCGTAATAATGAAAAACTGTTTTTT
CASSLGGRNNEKLFF
>TRBJ1-4|-|TRBV28|-
TGTGCCAGCAGTTTAGTTGAAAAACTGTTTTTT
CASSLVEKLFF
>TRBJ2-3|-|TRBV29-1|-
TGCAGCGCCACTAGCACAGATACGCAGTATTTT
CSATSTDTQYF
>TRBJ1-3|-|TRBV6-1|-
TGTGCCAGCAGTGAACTGATTTCCCTCTCTGGAAACACCATATATTTT
CASSELISLSGNTIYF
>TRBJ1-2|TRBD1|TRBV25-1|-
TGTGCCAGCAGCCGAGGGGGCCAGATGTATGGCTACACCTTC
CASSRGGQMYGYTF
>TRBJ2-5|-|TRBV5-4|-
TGTGCCAGCAGCATTAAAGAGACCCAGTACTTC
CASSIKETQYF